What follows are 18 T cell receptor beta chains derived from one specimen sequenced in a study of response to subunit inactivated influenza vaccine. TCRdb itself ran the RT-PCR reads through MiXCR, one entry per CDR3 protein. Among fewer than 550,000 distinct CDR3 sequences listed, roughly 25% were seen once. Material: CD4+ T cells sorted from PBMCs, obtained 4 to 6 days after vaccination. Source of these receptors: a man aged 50 to 59 who received an inactivated influenza vaccine.

This chain's CDR3 is CASSYTGTLPTDTQYF. In DNA form, the CDR3 reads TGTGCCAGCAGTTATACCGGGACTTTGCCCACAGATACGCAGTATTTT. The genes are TRBV6-5 and TRBJ2-3, with D perhaps TRBD2 (6 bases). The germline V and J ends were trimmed by 3 bases and 2 bases, with 15 bases remaining between them. This CDR3 is built from 16 residues. Germline CDR1 and CDR2: MNHEY and SVGAGI.

The chain links TRBV12-3 or TRBV12-4 to TRBJ2-2; D is undetermined. The V and J ends lost 7 bases and 0 bases respectively, with 12 bases between them. This CDR3 has 15 amino acids. CDR3 sequence reads: CASTGWWANTGELFF. The CDR3 DNA reads TGTGCCAGCACCGGGTGGTGGGCGAACACCGGGGAGCTGTTTTTT.

The chain links TRBV20-1 to TRBJ2-7, with D possibly TRBD1 on 6 matching bases. CDR3 length: 16 amino acids. V was cut by 8 bases and J by 6 bases, with 29 bases left in between. In germline, CDR1 is DFQATT, CDR2 SNEGSKA (reference sequence). The CDR3 sequence is CSTRGVRGAVQIEQYF. CDR3 DNA: TGCAGTACCAGGGGAGTACGGGGTGCGGTCCAGATCGAGCAGTACTTC.

The chain recombines TRBV4-3 with TRBJ2-3; D not resolved. Germline V gene sequence: CDR1 LGHNA, CDR2 YSLEER. The CDR3 runs to 15 residues. V was clipped by 2 bases and J by 1 base, with 10 bases between them. Written as DNA, the CDR3 is TGCGCCAGCAGCCAACAGGTTATAGGCACAGATACGCAGTATTTT. It encodes CASSQQVIGTDTQYF.

This clonotype showed up just a few times. The chain recombines TRBV6-2 or TRBV6-3 with TRBJ2-7; 8 positions match TRBD1. The CDR3 totals 14 residues. CDR1 is MNHEY and CDR2 is SVGEGT in the germline V gene. With V trimmed by 8 bases and J by 4 bases, 10 bases remained unmatched. CDR3 sequence: CASENQDRAYEQYF. CDR3 nucleotides: TGTGCCAGCGAAAACCAGGACAGGGCTTACGAGCAGTACTTC.

The chain joins TRBV29-1 to TRBJ2-7; possible D gene TRBD1, 6 bases. Germline V gene data show CDR1 as SQVTM and CDR2 as ANQGSEA. The CDR3 covers 16 residues. V lost 6 bases and J lost 3, with 24 bases in between. CDR3 amino acids: CSVLDRSPLPHYEQYF. The CDR3 DNA reads TGCAGCGTCCTCGACAGGTCCCCCCTCCCCCACTACGAGCAGTACTTC.

This clonotype has just a few counts. This chain links TRBV5-1 with TRBJ2-1, with 12 positions matching TRBD2. Trimming cost V 0 bases and J 8 bases; bases outside gene matches: 6. CDR3 size: 16 residues. Germline CDR1 and CDR2: SGHRS and YFSETQ. CDR3 region: CASSLASGRASDEQFF. In DNA form, the CDR3 reads TGCGCCAGCAGCTTGGCTAGCGGGAGGGCTAGCGATGAGCAGTTCTTC.

This clonotype has only a few counts. This rearrangement joins TRBV20-1 to TRBJ2-1, with 14 bases matching TRBD2. The junction had 11 bases not matched to a gene; V was cut back by 4 bases and J by 6 bases. This CDR3 is built from 17 residues. The germline CDR1 and CDR2 sequences are DFQATT and SNEGSKA (reference sequence). Here the CDR3 reads CSATGTSGRNMGNEQFF. The DNA of the CDR3 is TGCAGTGCTACGGGGACTAGCGGGAGAAATATGGGCAATGAGCAGTTCTTC.

This sequence joins TRBV29-1 and TRBJ2-1; the match to TRBD2 covers 14 bases. Germline trimming cut 5 bases from V and 10 bases from J; bases unmatched to any gene: 7. The germline V gene has CDR1 SQVTM and CDR2 ANQGSEA. This CDR3 has 14 residues. The CDR3 sequence is CSVTGTSGSGEQFF. Written as DNA, the CDR3 is TGCAGCGTTACCGGGACTAGCGGGAGTGGGGAGCAGTTCTTC.

This CDR3 is CSARGQTVGGTDTQYF. In DNA, the CDR3 is TGCAGTGCAAGGGGACAAACCGTAGGGGGCACAGATACGCAGTATTTT. V is TRBV20-1 and J is TRBJ2-3; a possible D gene is TRBD1 (6 bases). The V and J ends lost 6 bases and 1 base respectively, with 20 bases between them. The CDR3 is made up of 16 amino acids. Germline values: CDR1 DFQATT, CDR2 SNEGSKA (reference sequence).

This clonotype has more than one count but fewer than ten. This rearrangement joins TRBV12-3 or TRBV12-4 to TRBJ2-5; D may be TRBD1 (5 bases). Trimming took off 1 base at V and 5 bases at J, with 14 bases between the two ends. CDR3 length: 15 residues. The CDR3 sequence: CASSLGLGVGETQYF. CDR3 coding DNA: TGTGCCAGCAGTTTAGGTCTAGGGGTGGGGGAGACCCAGTACTTC.

The J gene is TRBJ2-5, the V gene TRBV3-2. TRBV3-2 has pseudogene status. The CDR3 covers 18 residues. DNA for the CDR3: TGTGCCCGCTGTTTTGGATACGGGCTGACCGTGGCTGTGGAGACCCAGTACTTC. Encoded protein: CARCFGYGLTVAVETQYF.

The rearrangement uses TRBV18 and TRBJ1-1; D is possibly TRBD1 (6 bases). The CDR3 sequence is 15 residues long. Trimming removed 0 bases at V and 1 base at J, with 9 bases between. Germline CDR1 and CDR2: KGHSH and LQKENI. The CDR3 loop is CASSPPGHQNTEAFF. Here the CDR3 DNA reads TGTGCCAGCTCACCACCGGGACATCAGAACACTGAAGCTTTCTTT.

This chain joins TRBV5-1 and TRBJ1-6; D not resolved. Trimming left V 4 bases short and J 6 bases short, with 11 bases between. The V gene's germline CDR1 is SGHRS and CDR2 YFSETQ. This CDR3 is 14 amino acids long. The CDR3 bases are TGCGCCAGCAGCATTTCATCTGGTAATTCACCCCTCCACTTT. Residues: CASSISSGNSPLHF.

In its sample, this clonotype was seen a few times. This sequence joins TRBV29-1 and TRBJ2-5; 7 nucleotides agree with TRBD2. CDR3 length: 12 residues. Germline V gene data show CDR1 as SQVTM and CDR2 as ANQGSEA. V trimming: 5 bases; J trimming: 5 bases; junction bases outside the gene matches: 5. This chain's CDR3 is CSVKTSWETQYF. CDR3 nucleotides: TGCAGCGTTAAGACTAGCTGGGAGACCCAGTACTTC.

This clonotype has a count of ten or more. The chain joins TRBV5-1 to TRBJ2-6, with D uncertain. The germline gives CDR1 SGHRS, CDR2 YFSETQ. This CDR3 contains 14 residues. V gave up 4 bases and J gave up 2 bases, with 7 bases separating them. The CDR3 sequence is CASSIVPGANVLTF. CDR3 nucleotide sequence: TGCGCCAGCAGCATCGTCCCTGGGGCCAACGTCCTGACTTTC.

The V call is TRBV20-1, the J call TRBJ1-5; tentative D call: TRBD1 (5 bases). The ends were cut back, 6 bases at V and 0 bases at J, with 9 bases in the middle. In germline, CDR1 is DFQATT, CDR2 SNEGSKA (reference sequence). This CDR3 contains 13 residues. In nucleotides, the CDR3 is TGCAGTGCCATCGACAGTAGCAATCAGCCCCAGCATTTT. It translates to CSAIDSSNQPQHF.

The V call is TRBV5-5, the J call TRBJ2-5; 10 bases are a match to TRBD1. The CDR3 extends over 15 amino acids. V lost 3 bases, J lost 4 bases, and 6 bases stayed unmatched. The germline V gene has CDR1 SGHKS and CDR2 YYEKEE (reference sequence). This chain's CDR3 is CASSSGQGSAETQYF. CDR3 bases: TGTGCCAGCAGCTCGGGACAGGGGTCAGCAGAGACCCAGTACTTC.